This is a list of T cell receptor beta chains from one sample in a study of early T cells in non-severe SARS-CoV-2 infection. TCRdb processed the 5' RACE reads anew with MiXCR; each CDR3 protein has one entry. The table shows roughly 40,000 distinct CDR3 sequences, with 4% occurring only once. The source material was whole blood. These receptors all stem from an adult who was a healthcare worker with PCR-confirmed SARS-CoV-2 infection or an uninfected control (not recorded which). Both conserved end residues are part of each CDR3. D genes are given only for firm matches. Part of the rows lack a size; the others show once, few, many or a class for expanded clones.

clone size,V gene,J gene,D gene,CDR3 protein,CDR3 DNA
many,TRBV6-1,TRBJ2-5,-,CASTPRRQYQETQYF,TGTGCCAGCACCCCTCGGAGACAGTACCAAGAGACCCAGTACTTC
few,TRBV2,TRBJ1-1,TRBD1,CASSATGLNTEAFF,TGTGCCAGCAGCGCGACAGGGCTGAACACTGAAGCTTTCTTT
many,TRBV30,TRBJ2-4,TRBD1,CAWSVQGNIQYF,TGTGCCTGGAGTGTACAGGGGAACATTCAGTACTTC
many,TRBV2,TRBJ1-5,-,CASSADTVNQPQHF,TGTGCCAGCAGTGCTGACACCGTCAATCAGCCCCAGCATTTT
many,TRBV10-3,TRBJ2-7,TRBD2,CAISDHPGGYEQYF,TGTGCCATCAGTGATCACCCGGGGGGGTACGAGCAGTACTTC
many,TRBV6-5,TRBJ2-1,-,CASSYARSGTRRAFF,TGTGCCAGCAGTTACGCTCGTTCCGGGACCCGTCGGGCGTTCTTC
-,TRBV5-6,TRBJ2-2,-,CASSLALRGDTGELFF,TGTGCCAGCAGCTTGGCTCTCAGGGGCGACACCGGGGAGCTGTTTTTT
many,TRBV2,TRBJ2-1,-,CASSSDHYNEQFF,TGTGCCAGCAGTTCTGACCATTACAATGAGCAGTTCTTC
many,TRBV6-5,TRBJ2-1,-,CASSPRGGGNEQFF,TGTGCCAGCAGTCCCCGCGGAGGGGGCAATGAGCAGTTCTTC
many,TRBV7-8,TRBJ1-2,TRBD1,CASSLYPPRQGYGYTF,TGTGCCAGCAGCTTATATCCCCCGAGACAGGGGTATGGCTACACCTTC
-,TRBV29-1,TRBJ1-4,-,CSVLEGAEKLFF,TGCAGCGTTTTGGAAGGGGCCGAAAAACTGTTTTTT
many,TRBV27,TRBJ2-5,-,CASSKDEEMKTQYF,TGTGCCAGCAGTAAGGACGAGGAGATGAAGACCCAGTACTTC
many,TRBV14,TRBJ2-7,TRBD2,CASSQVTSAPYEQYF,TGTGCCAGCAGCCAAGTAACTAGCGCTCCCTACGAGCAGTACTTC
few,TRBV18,TRBJ1-1,-,CASSRGQDTEAFF,TGTGCCAGCTCACGGGGGCAGGACACTGAAGCTTTCTTT
many,TRBV7-9,TRBJ2-5,-,CASSLELMFGGQETQYF,TGTGCCAGCAGCTTAGAGTTGATGTTTGGGGGTCAAGAGACCCAGTACTTC
few,TRBV6-6,TRBJ1-4,TRBD1,CASSYSGTAGEKLFF,TGTGCCAGCAGTTACTCAGGGACAGCGGGTGAAAAACTGTTTTTT